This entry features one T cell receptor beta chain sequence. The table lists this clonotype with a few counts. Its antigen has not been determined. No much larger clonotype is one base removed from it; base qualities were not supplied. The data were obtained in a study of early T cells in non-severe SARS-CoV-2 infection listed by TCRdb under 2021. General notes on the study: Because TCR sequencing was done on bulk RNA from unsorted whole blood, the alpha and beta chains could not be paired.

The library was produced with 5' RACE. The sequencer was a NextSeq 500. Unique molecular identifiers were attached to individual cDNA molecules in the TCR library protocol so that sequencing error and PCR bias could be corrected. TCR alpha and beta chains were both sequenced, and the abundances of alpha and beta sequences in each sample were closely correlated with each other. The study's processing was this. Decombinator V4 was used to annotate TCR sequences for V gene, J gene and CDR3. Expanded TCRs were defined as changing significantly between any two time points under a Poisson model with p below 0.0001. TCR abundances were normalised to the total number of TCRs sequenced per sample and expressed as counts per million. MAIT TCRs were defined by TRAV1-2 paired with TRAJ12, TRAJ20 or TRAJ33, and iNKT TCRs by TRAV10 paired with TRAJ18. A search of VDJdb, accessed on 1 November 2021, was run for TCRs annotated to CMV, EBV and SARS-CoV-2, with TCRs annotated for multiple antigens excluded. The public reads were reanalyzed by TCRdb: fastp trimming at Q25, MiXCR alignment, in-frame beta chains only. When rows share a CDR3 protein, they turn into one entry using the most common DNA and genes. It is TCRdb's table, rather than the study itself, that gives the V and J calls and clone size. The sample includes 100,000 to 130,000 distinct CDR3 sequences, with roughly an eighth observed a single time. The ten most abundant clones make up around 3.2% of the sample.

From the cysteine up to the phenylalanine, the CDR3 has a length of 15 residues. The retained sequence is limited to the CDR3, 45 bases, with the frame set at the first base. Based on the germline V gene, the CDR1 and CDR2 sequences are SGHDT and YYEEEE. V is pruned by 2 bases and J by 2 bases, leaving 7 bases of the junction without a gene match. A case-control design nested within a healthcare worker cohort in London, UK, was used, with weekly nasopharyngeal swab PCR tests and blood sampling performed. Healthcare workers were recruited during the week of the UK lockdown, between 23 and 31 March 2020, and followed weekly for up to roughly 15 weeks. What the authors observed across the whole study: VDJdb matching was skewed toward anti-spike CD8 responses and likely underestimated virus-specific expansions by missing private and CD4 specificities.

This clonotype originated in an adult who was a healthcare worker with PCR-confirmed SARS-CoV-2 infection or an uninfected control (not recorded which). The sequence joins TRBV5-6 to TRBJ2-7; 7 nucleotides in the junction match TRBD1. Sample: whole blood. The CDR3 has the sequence CASSLSGTAAYEQYF. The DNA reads TGTGCCAGCAGCTTATCCGGGACAGCGGCCTACGAGCAGTACTTC.